Below are 8 T cell receptor beta chains sequenced from a single sample in a study of blood T cells in healthy people across ages. Together with a sample-barcoded 5' primer, a J-beta primer mix was included in a second PCR lasting about 7 to 12 cycles. TCRdb reprocessed the 5' RACE reads with MiXCR, giving one entry per CDR3 protein. The table has 1 million or so distinct CDR3 sequences, under 30% seen once. These same records also appear under a second study, on T cells of mothers and their children.

The sequenced sample consisted of blood. The receptors originated from a girl aged 2 to 10 in good health.

This clonotype has more than one count but fewer than ten. The rearrangement uses TRBV7-9 and TRBJ2-5; D is perhaps TRBD1 (5 bases). The CDR3 has 14 residues. The germline V gene encodes CDR1 SEHNR and CDR2 FQNEAQ (reference sequence). Trimming left V 3 bases short and J 1 base short, with 9 bases between. In DNA form, the CDR3 reads TGTGCCAGCAGCTTTGGACAAGCCCAAGAGACCCAGTACTTC. Its translation is CASSFGQAQETQYF. The variable domain in full, with the rest retrieved from reference TRBV7-9 and TRBJ2-5, is DTGVSQNPRHKITKRGQNVTFRCDPISEHNRLYWYRQTLGQGPEFLTYFQNEAQLEKSRLLSDRFSAERPKGSFSTLEIQRTEQGDSAMYLCASSFGQAQETQYFGPGTRLLVL.

The V gene is TRBV29-1, the J gene TRBJ1-1, with unresolved D. Trimming removed 3 bases at V and 6 bases at J, with 26 bases between. CDR3 length: 17 amino acids. Germline lookup yields CDR1 SQVTM and CDR2 ANQGSEA. The CDR3 DNA reads as TGCAGCGTTGAGTTTGCCGAGTTGGGAACCCTAGGAGCTGAAGCTTTCTTT. It is translated as CSVEFAELGTLGAEAFF.

This clonotype was detected once. This chain joins TRBV4-1 and TRBJ2-1, with 11 bases fitting TRBD2. The J call is uncertain, as TRBJ2-5 better fits the DNA end. In germline, CDR1 is MGHRA, CDR2 YSYEKL. The CDR3 totals 18 residues. As DNA, the CDR3 is TGCGCCAGCAGCCAAGGAAACTTTCCGGGACTAGCGGAAGAGACCCAGTACTTC. Translating gives CASSQGNFPGLAEETQYF.

This clonotype has a handful of counts. The rearrangement links TRBV7-6 to TRBJ2-7, with D possibly TRBD2 on 5 matching bases. Germline CDR1 SGHVS, CDR2 FNYEAQ. The CDR3 is 14 amino acids. Trimming took off 5 bases at V and 2 bases at J, with 13 bases between the two ends. CDR3: CASSRGPMTYEQYF. The CDR3 DNA sequence: TGTGCCAGCAGCCGAGGGCCTATGACCTACGAGCAGTACTTC.

This clonotype was counted between two and nine times. Written as DNA, the CDR3 is TGTGCCAGCAGTTTCGGGCGTCCGGGCGAAAAACTGTTTTTT. This codes for CASSFGRPGEKLFF. V and J are TRBV12-3 or TRBV12-4 and TRBJ1-4; D is unclear. CDR3 length equals 14 residues. Trimming removed 3 bases at V and 8 bases at J, with 13 bases between.

This chain links TRBV11-3 with TRBJ2-7; no reliable D call. In germline, CDR1 is SGHNT, CDR2 YENEEA. Trimming left V 0 bases short and J 6 bases short, with 9 bases between. This CDR3 is built from 13 residues. CDR3 protein: CASSLDSLGEQYF. CDR3 nucleotides: TGTGCCAGCAGCTTAGATTCCCTAGGCGAGCAGTACTTC.

This clonotype has more than one count but fewer than ten. The rearrangement links TRBV2 to TRBJ2-2; the D gene is possibly TRBD2 (6 bases). V was pared by 2 bases and J by 7 bases, with 11 bases between. Germline CDR1 reads SNHLY; CDR2 reads FYNNEI. This CDR3 spans 14 amino acids. CDR3 in amino acids: CASSETSSVGELFF. CDR3 bases: TGTGCCAGCAGTGAAACTAGCTCGGTCGGGGAGCTGTTTTTT.

The rearrangement links TRBV5-6 to TRBJ1-4, with D tentatively TRBD1 (6 bases). The CDR3 runs 15 residues. CDR1 and CDR2 from the germline V gene are SGHDT and YYEEEE. Trimming left V 2 bases short and J 5 bases short, with 13 bases between. The CDR3 reads CASSFIQGTNEKLFF. CDR3 sequence (DNA): TGTGCCAGCAGCTTCATCCAGGGGACCAATGAAAAACTGTTTTTT. The full variable domain, in which reference TRBV5-6 and TRBJ1-4 provide the parts outside the CDR3, is DAGVTQSPTHLIKTRGQQVTLRCSPKSGHDTVSWYQQALGQGPQFIFQYYEEEERQRGNFPDRFSGHQFPNYSSELNVNALLLGDSALYLCASSFIQGTNEKLFFGSGTQLSVL.